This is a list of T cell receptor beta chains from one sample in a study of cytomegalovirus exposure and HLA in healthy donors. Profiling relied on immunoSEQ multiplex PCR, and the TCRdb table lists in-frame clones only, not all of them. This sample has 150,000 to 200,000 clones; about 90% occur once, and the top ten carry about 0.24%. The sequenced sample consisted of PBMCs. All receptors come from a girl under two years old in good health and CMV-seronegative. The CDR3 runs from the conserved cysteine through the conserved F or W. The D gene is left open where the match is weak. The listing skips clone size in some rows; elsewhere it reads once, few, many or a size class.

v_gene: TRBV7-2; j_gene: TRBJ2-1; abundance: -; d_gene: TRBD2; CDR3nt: TGTGCCAGCAGCCTACTACTAGCGGGGGGAAATGAGCAGTTCTTC; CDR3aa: CASSLLLAGGNEQFF
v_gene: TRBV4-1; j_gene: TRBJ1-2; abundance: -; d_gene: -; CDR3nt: TGCGCCAGCAGGCGCAGCCATAACATCGGGTATGGCTACACCTTC; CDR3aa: CASRRSHNIGYGYTF
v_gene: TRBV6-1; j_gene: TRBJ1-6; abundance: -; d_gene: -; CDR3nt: TGTGCCAGCAGTGTGGGCCATTCACCCCTCCACTTT; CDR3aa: CASSVGHSPLHF
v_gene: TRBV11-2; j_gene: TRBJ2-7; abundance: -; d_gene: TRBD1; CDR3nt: TGTGCCAGCATAACCTGGGACAGGGGTAACGAGCAGTACTTC; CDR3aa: CASITWDRGNEQYF
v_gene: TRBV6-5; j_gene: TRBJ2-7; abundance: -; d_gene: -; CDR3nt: TGTGCCAGCAGGCCAGGATATCACTACGAGCAGTACTTC; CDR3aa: CASRPGYHYEQYF
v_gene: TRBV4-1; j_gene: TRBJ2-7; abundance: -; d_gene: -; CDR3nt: TGCGCCAGCAGCCAGTGGACAGAGAACTACGAGCAGTACTTC; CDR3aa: CASSQWTENYEQYF
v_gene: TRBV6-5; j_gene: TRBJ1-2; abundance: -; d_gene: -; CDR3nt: TGTGCCAGCGGGATCAGGGCCTCCTATGGCTACACCTTC; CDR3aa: CASGIRASYGYTF
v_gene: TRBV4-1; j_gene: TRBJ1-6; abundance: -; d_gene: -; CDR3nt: TGCGCCAGCAGCCAAGAATCTAGCTCCTATAATTCACCCCTCCACTTT; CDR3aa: CASSQESSSYNSPLHF
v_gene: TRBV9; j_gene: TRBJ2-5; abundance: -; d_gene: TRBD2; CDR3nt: TGTGCCAGCAGCGCCCCAGTAGCGGGGGGGCCATGGGAGACCCAGTACTTC; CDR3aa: CASSAPVAGGPWETQYF
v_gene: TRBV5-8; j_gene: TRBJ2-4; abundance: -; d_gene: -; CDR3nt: TGTGCCAGCAAACCAGACAGGAACATTCAGTACTTC; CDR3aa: CASKPDRNIQYF
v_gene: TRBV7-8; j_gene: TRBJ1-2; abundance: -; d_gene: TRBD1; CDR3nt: TGTGCCAGCAGCGTCGCCGGGACAGTTACTAACTATGGCTACACCTTC; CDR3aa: CASSVAGTVTNYGYTF
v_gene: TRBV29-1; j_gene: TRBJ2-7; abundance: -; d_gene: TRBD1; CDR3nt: TGCAGCGTTGCCAGACAGGGACCATACGAGCAGTACTTC; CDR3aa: CSVARQGPYEQYF
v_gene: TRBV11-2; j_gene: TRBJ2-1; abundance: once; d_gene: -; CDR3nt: TGTGCCAGTGGCCACTCCTACAATGAGCAGTTCTTC; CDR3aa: CASGHSYNEQFF